This T cell receptor (beta chain) was profiled in a study of Tregs in tolerant kidney transplant recipients. Study-wide points: Validation in larger populations is needed because few patients were studied.

Regulatory T cells were sorted from thawed PBMCs rested overnight at 37°C with 200 IU/ml IL-2. Note on this clone: No antigen is known for it.

The data were produced by immunoSEQ multiplex PCR, yet TCRdb's version contains in-frame clones alone and is incomplete. This sample carries about 61,000 clones, around 85% of them seen once, and the ten largest clones take roughly 2.2%. The sequence was obtained from a human donor who received a combined kidney and bone marrow transplant. This specimen was Tregs from blood, taken before the transplant.

CDR3 sequence: CASRAGASLAKNIQYF. The CDR3, as DNA: TGTGCCAGCCGTGCGGGGGCAAGCCTAGCCAAAAACATTCAGTACTTC. The rearrangement joins TRBV2 to TRBJ2-4; D might be TRBD2 (7 bases). Germline V gene sequence: CDR1 SNHLY, CDR2 FYNNEI. V was cut by 8 bases and J by 0 bases, with 17 bases left in between. CDR3 size: 16 residues.